The 27 T cell receptor beta chains below come from one sample, sequenced in a study of Tregs in tolerant kidney transplant recipients (dated by TCRdb to 2018 to 2020). The library was made by the immunoSEQ multiplex PCR assay. As stored in TCRdb, this immuneACCESS dataset retains in-frame rearrangements with V and J assigned. A fraction of the clones does not appear; measured against another copy, unresolved V genes explain less than half of the discrepancy, and the remainder lacks a known reason. The sample table shows about 77,000 clones, and 95% to 98% are seen once. Together, the top ten hold approximately 0.56% of the sample. The intended sense of this specimen's time point label: blood sample drawn before combined kidney and bone marrow transplant. The starting material was CD4+ T cells from blood, obtained before the transplant. These receptor sequences come from a human donor who received a combined kidney and bone marrow transplant.

This chain connects TRBV29-1 to TRBJ2-2, with TRBD1 matching 8 bases. The ends lost 3 bases at V and 9 bases at J; junction bases unmatched: 12. Germline CDR1 SQVTM, CDR2 ANQGSEA. This CDR3 comprises 15 residues. The CDR3 loop is CSVEVTGGIGRELFF. The CDR3 DNA reads TGCAGCGTTGAGGTTACAGGGGGAATAGGCCGGGAGCTGTTTTTT.

This clone has just a few counts. The V and J genes are TRBV7-8 and TRBJ1-5, with 10 bases fitting TRBD1. The J segment lost 0 bases and the V segment lost 2 bases, leaving 1 base of the junction unmatched. CDR1 is SGHVS, CDR2 FQNEAQ, per germline. The CDR3 contains 16 residues. CDR3 loop: CASSLRTGGSNQPQHF. DNA of the CDR3: TGTGCCAGCAGCTTAAGGACAGGGGGTAGCAATCAGCCCCAGCATTTT.

The rearrangement joins TRBV5-6 to TRBJ2-3, with 7 bases identical to TRBD2. Per the germline V gene, CDR1 is SGHDT and CDR2 is YYEEEE. The ends lost 4 bases at V and 8 bases at J; junction bases unmatched: 7. This CDR3 has 13 amino acids. This CDR3 reads CASSRRGRGTQYF. The CDR3 DNA reads as TGTGCCAGCAGCCGGCGGGGGAGGGGTACGCAGTATTTT.

The genes are TRBV28 and TRBJ2-7, with TRBD1 matching over 9 bases. V shed 4 bases, J shed 0 bases, and the junction held 7 bases outside the gene matches. This CDR3 is 16 amino acids long. Germline loops: CDR1 MDHEN, CDR2 SYDVKM. DNA of the CDR3: TGTGCCAGCAGTTCGCTAGGGGGACAGGGCTCCTACGAGCAGTACTTC. This encodes CASSSLGGQGSYEQYF.

The chain employs TRBV28 and TRBJ2-5; 10 bases line up with TRBD2. The CDR3 has 18 amino acids. The ends lost 7 bases at V and 1 base at J; junction bases unmatched: 15. From germline, CDR1 is MDHEN and CDR2 SYDVKM. This chain's CDR3 is CASTPLWSGGAPQETQYF. In DNA form, the CDR3 reads TGTGCCAGCACCCCACTCTGGAGCGGGGGGGCCCCCCAAGAGACCCAGTACTTC. The complete variable domain, with remaining parts taken from reference TRBV28 and TRBJ2-5, reads DVKVTQSSRYLVKRTGEKVFLECVQDMDHENMFWYRQDPGLGLRLIYFSYDVKMKEKGDIPEGYSVSREKKERFSLILESASTNQTSMYLCASTPLWSGGAPQETQYFGPGTRLLVL.

The chain uses TRBV5-1 and TRBJ2-6, with 11 bases identical to TRBD2. With V trimmed by 4 bases and J by 3 bases, 6 bases remained unmatched. Looked up from germline, CDR1 is SGHRS and CDR2 is YFSETQ. The CDR3 length is 17 residues. CDR3 region: CASSTILAGDGANVLTF. The CDR3 nucleotides read TGCGCCAGCAGCACAATACTAGCGGGGGATGGGGCCAACGTCCTGACTTTC.

V is TRBV30 and J is TRBJ1-2; perhaps TRBD1 as D (6 bases). Trimming took off 5 bases at V and 8 bases at J, with 18 bases between the two ends. The CDR3 spans 13 residues. The germline gives CDR1 GTSNPN, CDR2 SVGIG (reference sequence). The CDR3 reads CAWGLRGEYGYTF. DNA of the CDR3: TGTGCCTGGGGCCTCAGGGGAGAGTACGGCTACACCTTC.

The chain recombines TRBV2 with TRBJ1-2; D uncertain. CDR1 is SNHLY and CDR2 is FYNNEI in the germline V gene. Trimming pared 7 bases from V and 1 base from J, leaving 16 bases between. The CDR3 consists of 15 residues. The CDR3 DNA reads TGTGCCAGCATCCGGTCACGAGGCATTAACTATGGCTACACCTTC. Translated: CASIRSRGINYGYTF.

This chain uses TRBV30 with TRBJ2-7; the match to TRBD1 covers 8 bases. The CDR3 has 14 amino acids. Looked up from germline, CDR1 is GTSNPN and CDR2 is SVGIG (reference sequence). V lost 4 bases and J lost 6; bases outside the gene matches: 11. The CDR3 sequence is CAWITGDRNSEQYF. CDR3 nucleotide sequence: TGTGCCTGGATTACGGGGGACAGGAATTCCGAGCAGTACTTC.

The chain links TRBV28 to TRBJ1-1; the D is unclear. CDR1 is MDHEN and CDR2 is SYDVKM in the germline V gene. The ends were cut back, 6 bases at V and 2 bases at J, with 10 bases in the middle. The CDR3 spans 13 residues. CDR3 protein: CASRGAANTEAFF. The CDR3 DNA is TGTGCCAGCAGGGGCGCAGCAAACACTGAAGCTTTCTTT. The full variable domain, in which reference TRBV28 and TRBJ1-1 provide the parts outside the CDR3, is DVKVTQSSRYLVKRTGEKVFLECVQDMDHENMFWYRQDPGLGLRLIYFSYDVKMKEKGDIPEGYSVSREKKERFSLILESASTNQTSMYLCASRGAANTEAFFGQGTRLTVV.

The rearrangement links TRBV7-2 to TRBJ2-7, with TRBD2 matching 9 bases. This CDR3 region has 15 residues. J was trimmed by 5 bases and V by 2 bases; bases with no gene match: 7. CDR1 is SGHTA, CDR2 FQGNSA, per germline. The CDR3 bases are TGTGCCAGCAGCTTACTGGGACTAGCTTACGACGAGCAGTACTTC. It specifies CASSLLGLAYDEQYF.

The V gene is TRBV7-9, the J gene TRBJ2-3, with 7 bases lining up with TRBD1. Trimming cost V 5 bases and J 6 bases; bases outside gene matches: 5. There are 13 residues in the CDR3. Germline V gives CDR1 SEHNR, CDR2 FQNEAQ (reference sequence). CDR3 in amino acids: CASSPRGPDTQYF. The CDR3, as DNA: TGTGCCAGCAGCCCGAGGGGGCCGGATACGCAGTATTTT.

This clone has a single count. The chain couples TRBV5-4 to TRBJ1-2, with D possibly TRBD1 on 5 matching bases. The CDR3 length is 14 residues. Germline CDR1 is SGHNT and CDR2 is YYREEE (reference sequence). V dropped 1 base and J dropped 4 bases, with 11 bases sitting between them. The CDR3 here is CASSLWAGSYGYTF. CDR3 DNA sequence: TGTGCCAGCAGCTTGTGGGCAGGGTCCTATGGCTACACCTTC.

This rearrangement joins TRBV5-5 to TRBJ2-7; D perhaps matches TRBD1 (6 bases). This CDR3 contains 13 residues. Trimming stripped 2 bases from V and 11 bases from J, with 17 bases between. The germline V gene has CDR1 SGHKS and CDR2 YYEKEE (reference sequence). This CDR3 is CASSLRLPGDEYF. The CDR3 DNA reads TGTGCCAGCAGCTTACGACTACCAGGGGACGAGTACTTC. Variable domain in full (rest from reference TRBV5-5 and TRBJ2-7): DAGVTQSPTHLIKTRGQQVTLRCSPISGHKSVSWYQQVLGQGPQFIFQYYEKEERGRGNFPDRFSARQFPNYSSELNVNALLLGDSALYLCASSLRLPGDEYFGPGTRLTVT.

This chain connects TRBV4-2 to TRBJ2-7; 9 bases align to TRBD1. CDR3 size: 14 residues. Germline V gene sequence: CDR1 LGHNA, CDR2 YNFKEQ. V lost 4 bases, J lost 3 bases, and 4 bases stayed unmatched. In DNA form, the CDR3 reads TGTGCCAGCAGCCTCCGGACAGGGGACTACGAGCAGTACTTC. Translating gives CASSLRTGDYEQYF.

The rearrangement links TRBV29-1 to TRBJ1-2; no clear D. The CDR3 consists of 12 residues. Germline-derived CDR1 and CDR2 are SQVTM and ANQGSEA. V lost 0 bases and J lost 8, with 10 bases in between. The CDR3 region is CSVEEPEGGYTF. CDR3 DNA: TGCAGCGTTGAAGAACCGGAGGGAGGCTACACCTTC.

Turning to this clone: Sequence at one end of the junction differs from germline and may be a read error. This chain connects TRBV11-2 to TRBJ2-7; 8 bases fit TRBD1. Germline V CDR1 and CDR2: SGHAT, FQNNGV. CDR3 length equals 11 residues. The CDR3 loop is CASSLRDRPNF. CDR3 nucleotides: TGTGCCAGCAGCCTACGGGACAGGCCGAACTTC.

The chain employs TRBV11-3 and TRBJ2-7; 10 bases match TRBD2. CDR3 length: 15 amino acids. The V and J ends lost 1 base and 4 bases, in that order; junction bases with no gene match: 4. The germline CDR1 and CDR2 sequences are SGHNT and YENEEA. The chain's CDR3 is CASSLVSGRSYEQYF. CDR3 DNA: TGTGCCAGCAGCTTAGTTAGCGGGAGGTCGTACGAGCAGTACTTC.

The chain uses TRBV28 and TRBJ1-3, with D perhaps TRBD1 (6 bases). V shed 6 bases and J shed 0 bases, with 12 bases lying between them. CDR1 MDHEN and CDR2 SYDVKM come from the germline V gene. This CDR3 contains 15 residues. This CDR3 is CASRTGSSSGNTIYF. CDR3 nucleotides: TGTGCCAGCAGAACAGGGTCTAGCTCTGGAAACACCATATATTTT.

This chain links TRBV27 with TRBJ1-2; TRBD1 matches at 7 bases. This CDR3 is built from 13 residues. From germline, CDR1 is MNHEY and CDR2 SMNVEV (reference sequence). V was pared by 5 bases and J by 7 bases, with 7 bases of the junction left unmatched. This CDR3 is CASSIDRAVGYTF. CDR3 coding DNA: TGTGCCAGCAGTATAGACAGGGCGGTTGGCTACACCTTC.

The rearrangement links TRBV9 to TRBJ1-6; 9 nucleotides align to TRBD1. This CDR3 comprises 15 residues. V shed 0 bases and J 10 bases; nucleotides not matched to a gene: 5. The germline gives CDR1 SGDLS, CDR2 YYNGEE. CDR3: CASSVVDRGGSPLHF. The CDR3 DNA reads as TGTGCCAGCAGCGTAGTTGACAGGGGGGGCTCACCCCTCCACTTT.

This chain links TRBV9 with TRBJ2-1, with TRBD2 matching 11 bases. The CDR3 totals 15 residues. J lost 5 bases, V lost 4 bases, and 5 bases had no gene match. The germline gives CDR1 SGDLS, CDR2 YYNGEE. CDR3 residues: CASSLTSGSHNEQFF. CDR3 DNA: TGTGCCAGCAGCTTAACTAGCGGGAGCCACAATGAGCAGTTCTTC.

The chain links TRBV18 to TRBJ1-1; possibly TRBD1 for D (6 bases). This CDR3 has 14 residues. From germline, CDR1 is KGHSH and CDR2 LQKENI. V gave up 4 bases and J gave up 3 bases, with 12 bases separating them. CDR3 in DNA: TGTGCCAGCTCACGAGGGGGATTGGACACTGAAGCTTTCTTT. Protein: CASSRGGLDTEAFF.

The V gene is TRBV6-4, the J gene TRBJ2-7; 7 nucleotides agree with TRBD2. CDR1 and CDR2 (germline): MRHNA, SNTAGT. Losses at the gene ends were 0 bases for V and 3 bases for J; bases not matched to a gene: 14. This CDR3 region has 18 residues. DNA of the CDR3: TGTGCCAGCAGTGACTCGATTCGACGCGGGAGAATCCTCTACGAGCAGTACTTC. This encodes CASSDSIRRGRILYEQYF.

This chain links TRBV7-9 with TRBJ2-7; TRBD1 agrees at 7 bases. The trim removed 5 bases at V and 5 bases at J, leaving 6 bases unmatched. The CDR3 is made up of 13 amino acids. CDR1 is SEHNR and CDR2 is FQNEAQ in the germline V gene (reference sequence). CDR3 region: CASSPDRFHEQYF. CDR3 in DNA: TGTGCCAGCAGCCCGGACAGGTTCCACGAGCAGTACTTC.

This clone was observed a single time. Compared with germline, one end of the junction differs, possibly owing to a read error. The chain joins TRBV20-1 to TRBJ1-1; TRBD1 agrees at 7 bases. CDR3 length: 11 amino acids. The germline V gene encodes CDR1 DFQATT and CDR2 SNEGSKA (reference sequence). CDR3 loop: CLTNRGRVPSF. Here the CDR3 DNA reads TGCCTCACCAACAGGGGTCGAGTCCCATCCTTT.

This clone was detected only once. The chain uses TRBV28 and TRBJ2-5; D gene ambiguous. Germline V lookup: CDR1 MDHEN, CDR2 SYDVKM. This CDR3 is 12 amino acids long. V lost 5 bases, J lost 2 bases, and 6 bases lay in between. The CDR3 region has the DNA TGTGCCAGCAGTCCCCCTCAAGAGACCCAGTACTTC. Translating gives CASSPPQETQYF.